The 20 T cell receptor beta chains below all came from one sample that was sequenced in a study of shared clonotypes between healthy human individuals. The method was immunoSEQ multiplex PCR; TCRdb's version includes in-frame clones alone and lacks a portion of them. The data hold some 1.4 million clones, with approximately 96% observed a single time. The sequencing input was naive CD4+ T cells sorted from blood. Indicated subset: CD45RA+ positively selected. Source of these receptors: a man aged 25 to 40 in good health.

The CDR3 DNA reads as TGTGCCAGCAGTTACTCGGCGGGGGACGGCGAGCAGTACTTC. Translating it yields CASSYSAGDGEQYF. The rearrangement uses TRBV6-6 and TRBJ2-7; 7 bases agree with TRBD2. The CDR3 has 14 residues. Germline V gene data show CDR1 as MNHNY and CDR2 as SVGAGI (reference sequence). The J segment lost 6 bases and the V segment lost 0 bases, leaving 5 bases of the junction unmatched.

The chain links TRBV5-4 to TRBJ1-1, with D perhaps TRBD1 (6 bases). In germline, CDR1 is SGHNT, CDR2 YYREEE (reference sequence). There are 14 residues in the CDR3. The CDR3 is CAAKTGSMNTEAFF. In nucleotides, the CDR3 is TGTGCAGCCAAGACAGGTTCTATGAACACTGAAGCTTTCTTT.

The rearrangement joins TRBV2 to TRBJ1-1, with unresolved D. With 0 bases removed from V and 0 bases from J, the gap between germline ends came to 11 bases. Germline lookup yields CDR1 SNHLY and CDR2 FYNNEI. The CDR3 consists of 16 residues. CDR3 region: CASSEAVNNLNTEAFF. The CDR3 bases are TGTGCCAGCAGTGAAGCGGTAAACAACTTGAACACTGAAGCTTTCTTT.

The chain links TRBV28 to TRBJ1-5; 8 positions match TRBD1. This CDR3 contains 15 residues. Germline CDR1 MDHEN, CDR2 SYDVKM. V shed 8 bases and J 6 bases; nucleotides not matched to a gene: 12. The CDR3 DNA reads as TGTGCCAGCCAGAAACCTGGACAGGGCCCTCAGCCCCAGCATTTT. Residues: CASQKPGQGPQPQHF.

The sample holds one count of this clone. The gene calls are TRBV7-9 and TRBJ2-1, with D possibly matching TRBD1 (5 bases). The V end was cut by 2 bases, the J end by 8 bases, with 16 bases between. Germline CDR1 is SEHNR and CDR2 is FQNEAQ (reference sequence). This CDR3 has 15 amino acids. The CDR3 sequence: CASSLKGAIPDEQFF. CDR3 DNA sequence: TGTGCCAGCAGCTTAAAAGGGGCAATCCCCGATGAGCAGTTCTTC.

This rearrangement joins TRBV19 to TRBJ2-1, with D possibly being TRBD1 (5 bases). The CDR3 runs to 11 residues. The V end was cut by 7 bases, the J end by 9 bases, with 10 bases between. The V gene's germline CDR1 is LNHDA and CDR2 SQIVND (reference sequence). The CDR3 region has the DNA TGTGCCAGTATCCTAAGGGGTGAGCAGTTCTTC. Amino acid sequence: CASILRGEQFF.

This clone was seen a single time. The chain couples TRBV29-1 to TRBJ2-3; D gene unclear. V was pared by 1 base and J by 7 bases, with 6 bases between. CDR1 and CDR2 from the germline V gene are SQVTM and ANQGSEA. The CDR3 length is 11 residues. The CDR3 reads CSVEGTHTQYF. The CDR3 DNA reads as TGCAGCGTTGAAGGGACCCATACGCAGTATTTT.

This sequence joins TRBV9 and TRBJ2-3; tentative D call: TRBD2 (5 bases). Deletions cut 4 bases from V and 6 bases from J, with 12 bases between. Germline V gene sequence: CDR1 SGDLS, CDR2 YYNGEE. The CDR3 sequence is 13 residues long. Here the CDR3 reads CASSLHRGDTQYF. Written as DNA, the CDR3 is TGTGCCAGCAGCCTCCATCGAGGGGATACGCAGTATTTT.

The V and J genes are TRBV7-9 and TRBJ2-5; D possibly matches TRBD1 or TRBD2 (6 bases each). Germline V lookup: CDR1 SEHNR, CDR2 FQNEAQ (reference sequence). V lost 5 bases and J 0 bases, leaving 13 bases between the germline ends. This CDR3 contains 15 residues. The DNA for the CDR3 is TGTGCCAGCAGCCCTAAGGGGGGAAACCAAGAGACCCAGTACTTC. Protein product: CASSPKGGNQETQYF. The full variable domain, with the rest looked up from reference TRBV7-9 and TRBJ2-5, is DTGVSQNPRHKITKRGQNVTFRCDPISEHNRLYWYRQTLGQGPEFLTYFQNEAQLEKSRLLSDRFSAERPKGSFSTLEIQRTEQGDSAMYLCASSPKGGNQETQYFGPGTRLLVL.

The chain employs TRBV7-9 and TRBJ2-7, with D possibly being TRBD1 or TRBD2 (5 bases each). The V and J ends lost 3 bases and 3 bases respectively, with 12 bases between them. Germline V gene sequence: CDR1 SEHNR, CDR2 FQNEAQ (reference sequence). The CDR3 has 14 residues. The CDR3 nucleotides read TGTGCCAGCAGCTTGTTGGGGGAAGGCTACGAGCAGTACTTC. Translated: CASSLLGEGYEQYF.

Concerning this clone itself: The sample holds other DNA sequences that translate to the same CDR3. The chain's CDR3 is CASSLGGTGETDTQYF. CDR3 bases: TGCGCCAGCAGCTTGGGAGGGACAGGAGAGACAGATACGCAGTATTTT. V usage is TRBV5-1 and J usage is TRBJ2-3, with TRBD1 identical over 8 bases. The length of the CDR3 is 16 residues. J lost 3 bases, V lost 0 bases, and 6 bases had no gene match. CDR1 SGHRS and CDR2 YFSETQ come from the germline V gene.

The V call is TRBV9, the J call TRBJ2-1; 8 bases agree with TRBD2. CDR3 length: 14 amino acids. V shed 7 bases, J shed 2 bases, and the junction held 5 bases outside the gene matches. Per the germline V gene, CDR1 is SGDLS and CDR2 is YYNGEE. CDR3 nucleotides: TGTGCCAGCTCAAGCGGGAGTACCTACAATGAGCAGTTCTTC. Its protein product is CASSSGSTYNEQFF.

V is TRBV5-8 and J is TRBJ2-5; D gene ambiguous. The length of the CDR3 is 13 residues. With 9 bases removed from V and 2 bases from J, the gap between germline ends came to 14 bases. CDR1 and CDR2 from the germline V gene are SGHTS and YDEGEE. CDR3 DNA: TGTGCCACCTCCAGACGGTATCAAGAGACCCAGTACTTC. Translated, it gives CATSRRYQETQYF.

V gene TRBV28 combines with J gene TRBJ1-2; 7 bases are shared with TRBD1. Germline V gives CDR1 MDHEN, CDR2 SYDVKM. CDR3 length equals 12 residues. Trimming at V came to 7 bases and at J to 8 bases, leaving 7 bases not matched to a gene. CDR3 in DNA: TGTGCCAGCACCATGACAGGGAACGGCTACACCTTC. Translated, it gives CASTMTGNGYTF.

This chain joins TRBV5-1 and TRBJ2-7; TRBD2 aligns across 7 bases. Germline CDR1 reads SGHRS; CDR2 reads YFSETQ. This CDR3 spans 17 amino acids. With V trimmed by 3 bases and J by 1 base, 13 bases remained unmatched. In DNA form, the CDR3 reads TGCGCCAGCAGCTCGGCGCGGGAGCTAAAAGGGTCCTACGAGCAGTACTTC. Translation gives CASSSARELKGSYEQYF.

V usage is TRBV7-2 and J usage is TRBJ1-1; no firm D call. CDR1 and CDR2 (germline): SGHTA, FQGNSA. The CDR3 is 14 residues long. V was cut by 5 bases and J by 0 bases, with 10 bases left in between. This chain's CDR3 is CASSLRRVNTEAFF. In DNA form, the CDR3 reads TGTGCCAGCAGCCTCCGCCGGGTGAACACTGAAGCTTTCTTT.

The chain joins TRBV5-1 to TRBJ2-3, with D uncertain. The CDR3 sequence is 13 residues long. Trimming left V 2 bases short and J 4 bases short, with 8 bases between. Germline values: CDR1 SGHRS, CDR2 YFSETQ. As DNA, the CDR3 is TGCGCCAGCAGCTTATCCCGGGCAGATACGCAGTATTTT. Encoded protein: CASSLSRADTQYF.

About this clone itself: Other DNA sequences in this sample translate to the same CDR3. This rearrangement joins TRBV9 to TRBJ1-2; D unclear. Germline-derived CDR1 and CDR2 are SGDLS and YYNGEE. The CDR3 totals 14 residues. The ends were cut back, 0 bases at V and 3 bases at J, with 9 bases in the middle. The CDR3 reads CASSVGTGDYGYTF. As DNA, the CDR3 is TGTGCCAGCAGCGTAGGGACGGGAGACTATGGCTACACCTTC.

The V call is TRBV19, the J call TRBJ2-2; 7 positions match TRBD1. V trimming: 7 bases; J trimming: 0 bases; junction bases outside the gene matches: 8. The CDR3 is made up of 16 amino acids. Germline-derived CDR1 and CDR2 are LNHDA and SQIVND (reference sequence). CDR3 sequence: CASKFAGTANTGELFF. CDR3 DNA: TGTGCCAGTAAATTCGCCGGGACAGCGAACACCGGGGAGCTGTTTTTT. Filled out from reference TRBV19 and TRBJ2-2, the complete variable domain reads DGGITQSPKYLFRKEGQNVTLSCEQNLNHDAMYWYRQDPGQGLRLIYYSQIVNDFQKGDIAEGYSVSREKKESFPLTVTSAQKNPTAFYLCASKFAGTANTGELFFGEGSRLTVL.

CDR3 DNA sequence: TGTGCCACCAGCAGAGCGGGGGCAGGGGAGCTGTTTTTT. It is translated as CATSRAGAGELFF. The rearrangement uses TRBV15 and TRBJ2-2; D is perhaps TRBD1 or TRBD2 (6 bases each). With 1 base removed from V and 8 bases from J, the gap between germline ends came to 8 bases. Germline V CDR1 and CDR2: LNHNV, YYDKDF (reference sequence). There are 13 residues in the CDR3.